These 17 T cell receptor beta chains share one sample of origin, sequenced in a study of blood T cells in healthy people across ages. Using a J-beta primer mix together with a sample-barcoded 5' primer, a second PCR was run for roughly 7 to 11 cycles. TCRdb reprocessed the 5' RACE reads with MiXCR, giving one entry per CDR3 protein. There are about 1.7 million distinct CDR3 sequences in the sample; 28% occur only once, and 7.7% lies in the top ten. Sequencing input: blood. The source of these receptors is a woman in her twenties or thirties in good health.

The chain combines TRBV7-2 with TRBJ2-2, with 8 nucleotides matching TRBD2. Trimming cost V 6 bases and J 8 bases; bases outside gene matches: 14. This CDR3 contains 16 residues. Germline-derived CDR1 and CDR2 are SGHTA and FQGNSA. The CDR3 protein is CASSRTTSGGTGELFF. The CDR3 bases are TGTGCCAGCAGTCGAACAACTAGCGGTGGTACAGGGGAGCTGTTTTTT.

This sequence joins TRBV30 and TRBJ1-2, with D tentatively TRBD1 (6 bases). Between the trimmed V and J ends, which lost 0 bases and 3 bases, there was a span of 11 bases. Germline V CDR1 and CDR2: GTSNPN, SVGIG (reference sequence). The CDR3 loop spans 14 amino acids. The CDR3 region has the DNA TGTGCCTGGAGTGTAAAGGGGGACTACTATGGCTACACCTTC. This codes for CAWSVKGDYYGYTF.

The chain uses TRBV20-1 and TRBJ2-3; D is perhaps TRBD1 (5 bases). CDR1 is DFQATT, CDR2 SNEGSKA, per germline (reference sequence). V lost 5 bases, J lost 4 bases, and 16 bases lay in between. The CDR3 covers 14 residues. The CDR3 protein is CSASGRVYPDTQYF. CDR3 sequence (DNA): TGCAGTGCTTCGGGCAGGGTATATCCAGATACGCAGTATTTT.

Regarding this clonotype: The junction does not match germline at one end; this may be a read error. CDR3 sequence (DNA): TGTGCCAGCAGTGGTCCGGGACAGCCATCCCACGAGGAGTACTTC. Its translation is CASSGPGQPSHEEYF. The chain recombines TRBV6-6 with TRBJ2-7, with 7 bases identical to TRBD1. Germline CDR1 and CDR2: MNHNY and SVGAGI (reference sequence). This CDR3 spans 15 amino acids.

This clonotype was seen only a few times. This chain connects TRBV20-1 to TRBJ2-7; the match to TRBD1 covers 7 bases. The CDR3 totals 13 residues. Per germline, CDR1 DFQATT and CDR2 SNEGSKA (reference sequence). With V trimmed by 4 bases and J by 2 bases, 5 bases remained unmatched. In nucleotides, the CDR3 is TGCAGTGCTATGTCAGGGGGAACCTACGAGCAGTACTTC. Protein: CSAMSGGTYEQYF.

The CDR3 reads CASSFPTSGVFNIQYF. DNA of the CDR3: TGTGCCAGCAGTTTCCCGACTAGCGGGGTCTTTAACATTCAGTACTTC. The chain employs TRBV28 and TRBJ2-4, with 11 nucleotides matching TRBD2. The CDR3 loop spans 16 amino acids. The trim removed 3 bases at V and 7 bases at J, leaving 8 bases unmatched. CDR1 and CDR2 (germline): MDHEN, SYDVKM.

In the case of this clonotype: At one of its ends the junction is not consistent with the germline gene, which may arise from a read error. V gene TRBV7-2 combines with J gene TRBJ2-3; a weak D match, TRBD2 (5 bases). The CDR3 runs 15 residues. CDR1 and CDR2 from the germline V gene are SGHTA and FQGNSA. CDR3 residues: CAGSLASHSTDTQYF. The DNA of the CDR3 is TGTGCCGGCAGCTTAGCGTCCCACAGCACAGATACGCAGTATTTT.

This clonotype was counted between two and nine times. V gene TRBV20-1 combines with J gene TRBJ1-2; D is possibly TRBD1 (5 bases). The CDR3 has 13 amino acids. Between the trimmed V and J ends, which lost 0 bases and 4 bases, there was a span of 9 bases. Germline CDR1 is DFQATT and CDR2 is SNEGSKA (reference sequence). The DNA of the CDR3 is TGCAGTGCTAGAGACAGGGTGGCCTATGGCTACACCTTC. It translates to CSARDRVAYGYTF.

Ten or more counts support this clonotype. The rearrangement joins TRBV5-5 to TRBJ2-7, with D possibly TRBD1 on 5 matching bases. V lost 3 bases and J lost 3, with 10 bases in between. From germline, CDR1 is SGHKS and CDR2 YYEKEE (reference sequence). CDR3 length: 13 amino acids. The CDR3, as DNA: TGTGCCAGCAGCTCTTACAGGCTCTACGAGCAGTACTTC. Translation: CASSSYRLYEQYF.

The rearrangement uses TRBV10-3 and TRBJ2-5; no firm D call. This CDR3 is 15 amino acids long. CDR1 is ENHRY and CDR2 is SYGVKD in the germline V gene. Trimming shortened V by 5 bases and J by 2 bases, and 15 bases separated the two germline ends. The CDR3 spells CAISFGQRQQETQYF. The CDR3 region has the DNA TGTGCCATCAGTTTTGGGCAGCGCCAACAAGAGACCCAGTACTTC.

In this sample, this clonotype turned up a few times. This chain connects TRBV2 to TRBJ2-5; D is possibly TRBD1 or TRBD2 (6 bases each). The CDR3 length is 16 residues. Trimming removed 3 bases from V and 5 bases from J, with 19 bases in between. Germline V lookup: CDR1 SNHLY, CDR2 FYNNEI. The CDR3 here is CASSERGGIVGETQYF. The CDR3 DNA reads TGTGCCAGCAGTGAGCGAGGGGGGATAGTCGGGGAGACCCAGTACTTC.

In its sample, this clonotype was seen once. The J gene is TRBJ2-5, the V gene TRBV7-2; D could derive from TRBD1 or TRBD2 (6 bases each). The CDR3 runs to 15 residues. CDR1 is SGHTA and CDR2 is FQGNSA in the germline V gene. The V gene lost 1 base and the J gene lost 5 bases, with 14 bases spanning the gap. The CDR3 sequence: CASSLVTGGDETQYF. The CDR3 bases are TGTGCCAGCAGCTTAGTAACCGGGGGCGATGAGACCCAGTACTTC.

This clonotype has a handful of counts. This chain uses TRBV20-1 with TRBJ2-7; 7 bases map to TRBD1. The CDR3 is 15 amino acids. The germline V gene has CDR1 DFQATT and CDR2 SNEGSKA (reference sequence). The J segment lost 0 bases and the V segment lost 4 bases, leaving 9 bases of the junction unmatched. The CDR3 protein is CSANSQGDTSYEQYF. The CDR3 bases are TGCAGTGCTAACTCCCAGGGGGACACCTCCTACGAGCAGTACTTC.

In this sample, this clonotype turned up a few times. The genes are TRBV5-1 and TRBJ2-1; TRBD2 matches 7 bases. The germline V gene has CDR1 SGHRS and CDR2 YFSETQ. CDR3 length: 15 residues. V dropped 4 bases and J dropped 7; count of bases not matched to a gene: 11. The CDR3 here is CASSPDWGGTNEQFF. Here the CDR3 DNA reads TGCGCCAGCAGCCCCGATTGGGGGGGGACTAATGAGCAGTTCTTC.

The rearrangement links TRBV20-1 to TRBJ2-1; TRBD1 matches at 7 bases. The CDR3 has 15 amino acids. V gave up 2 bases and J gave up 6 bases; unmatched junction bases: 10. Germline CDR1 and CDR2: DFQATT and SNEGSKA (reference sequence). The CDR3 DNA reads TGCAGTGCTAGAAAATACGGGACAGTTTTCAATGAGCAGTTCTTC. It translates to CSARKYGTVFNEQFF.

The chain links TRBV28 to TRBJ1-2, with D unclear. This CDR3 has 11 amino acids. The germline CDR1 and CDR2 sequences are MDHEN and SYDVKM. V lost 7 bases, J lost 8 bases, and 11 bases lay in between. The CDR3 region has the DNA TGTGCCAGCACCTCCGGGAGCGGCTACACCTTC. This encodes CASTSGSGYTF.

As to this clonotype: Relative to the germline gene, one junction end is altered; a read error may explain this. This chain joins TRBV2 and TRBJ2-3; weak D call: TRBD2 (5 bases). The V gene's germline CDR1 is SNHLY and CDR2 FYNNEI. This CDR3 spans 14 amino acids. The CDR3 loop reads CASTLWRTTDTQDF. In DNA, the CDR3 is TGTGCCAGCACCCTATGGAGGACCACAGATACGCAGGATTTT.